These 14 T cell receptor beta chains were all obtained from the same sample, sequenced in a study of blood T cell repertoires in COVID-19. Clones were read by immunoSEQ multiplex PCR, and TCRdb kept only the in-frame ones, dropping some. Of roughly 65,000 clones listed, more than 75% are singletons. The sample comprised peripheral blood. These receptors all come from a man in his fifties or sixties with acute or convalescent COVID-19.

This clone occurred once. The chain combines TRBV3-1 (or the pseudogene TRBV3-2) with TRBJ1-1; 7 nucleotides line up with TRBD1. The V segment lost 4 bases and the J segment 4 bases; nucleotides outside the gene matches: 9. The CDR3 runs to 15 residues. In germline, CDR1 is LGHDT, CDR2 YNNKEL (reference sequence). The CDR3 coding sequence is TGTGCCAGCAGCCTGACAGGGAGTTCGGGCACTGAAGCTTTCTTT. Protein: CASSLTGSSGTEAFF.

The V call is TRBV5-4, the J call TRBJ1-5, with 7 bases matching TRBD1. In germline, CDR1 is SGHNT, CDR2 YYREEE (reference sequence). After removal of 0 bases from V and 6 bases from J, the junction contained 6 bases not matched to a gene. CDR3 length: 15 amino acids. This chain's CDR3 is CASSLEGTVAQPQHF. The CDR3 region has the DNA TGTGCCAGCAGCTTGGAGGGGACAGTGGCTCAGCCCCAGCATTTT.

This chain joins TRBV9 and TRBJ1-6, with D possibly TRBD1 on 5 matching bases. The V end lost 4 bases, the J end lost 9 bases, and 17 bases lay between the germline ends. The CDR3 length is 15 residues. Germline CDR1 and CDR2: SGDLS and YYNGEE. CDR3 protein: CASSPGGMLGSPLHF. CDR3 nucleotide sequence: TGTGCCAGCAGCCCGGGGGGAATGCTGGGTTCACCCCTCCACTTT.

V and J are TRBV9 and TRBJ1-2; TRBD1 aligns across 7 bases. The CDR3 runs to 17 residues. With V trimmed by 0 bases and J by 3 bases, 11 bases remained unmatched. CDR1 and CDR2 from the germline V gene are SGDLS and YYNGEE. CDR3 bases: TGTGCCAGCAGCGTAGCTATCCTGCACGGGACAGACTATGGCTACACCTTC. The encoded protein is CASSVAILHGTDYGYTF.

V and J are TRBV18 and TRBJ1-4; D is unresolved. CDR1 is KGHSH and CDR2 is LQKENI in the germline V gene. This CDR3 is built from 13 residues. V dropped 2 bases and J dropped 8 bases, with 9 bases sitting between them. CDR3 coding DNA: TGTGCCAGCTCACCAGGAGTTGGAGAAAAACTGTTTTTT. Its translation: CASSPGVGEKLFF.

This sequence joins TRBV6-5 and TRBJ1-2; the D is unclear. V was trimmed by 5 bases and J by 5 bases, leaving 18 bases between them. The CDR3 is made up of 15 amino acids. Germline loops: CDR1 MNHEY, CDR2 SVGAGI. The CDR3 DNA reads as TGTGCCAGCAGTCACGACGACTCTCCAATTTATGGCTACACCTTC. Encoded protein: CASSHDDSPIYGYTF.

This clone came up once. This chain uses TRBV7-8 with TRBJ1-1; D gene unclear. Germline V gene sequence: CDR1 SGHVS, CDR2 FQNEAQ. V was trimmed by 5 bases and J by 6 bases, leaving 16 bases between them. The CDR3 has 14 residues. In DNA, the CDR3 is TGTGCCAGCAGCCTAGAGGCGGGGAGGGCTGAAGCTTTCTTT. It yields the protein CASSLEAGRAEAFF.

The V gene is TRBV2, the J gene TRBJ1-2, with 9 bases matching TRBD1. Trimming took 6 bases from V and 2 from J; bases not matched to a gene: 1. The CDR3 covers 13 residues. Germline lookup yields CDR1 SNHLY and CDR2 FYNNEI. For the CDR3, the DNA is TGTGCCAGCAGACAGGGGGCGAACTATGGCTACACCTTC. It specifies CASRQGANYGYTF.

The chain uses TRBV11-2 and TRBJ1-1; 7 bases fit TRBD1. J was trimmed by 1 base and V by 5 bases; bases with no gene match: 7. Per germline, CDR1 SGHAT and CDR2 FQNNGV. The CDR3 length is 15 residues. The CDR3 spells CASSPGRTGNTEAFF. The CDR3 DNA is TGTGCCAGCAGCCCTGGAAGGACAGGGAACACTGAAGCTTTCTTT.

The chain recombines TRBV27 with TRBJ1-6, with D perhaps TRBD1 (5 bases). The V end lost 3 bases, the J end lost 5 bases, and 11 bases lay between the germline ends. This CDR3 has 15 amino acids. Germline CDR1 is MNHEY and CDR2 is SMNVEV (reference sequence). This chain's CDR3 is CASSFRRGNNSPLHF. DNA of the CDR3: TGTGCCAGCAGTTTCCGCCGGGGGAATAATTCACCCCTCCACTTT.

The chain carries TRBV10-3 and TRBJ2-7; maybe TRBD1 (5 bases). CDR3 length: 12 amino acids. The V end was cut by 8 bases, the J end by 6 bases, with 14 bases between. In germline, CDR1 is ENHRY, CDR2 SYGVKD. The CDR3 sequence is CAIGAGQIEQYF. The CDR3 DNA sequence: TGTGCCATCGGGGCAGGGCAGATCGAGCAGTACTTC.

The CDR3 DNA sequence: TGTGCCAGCAGCCAAGGGGTGAACACTGAAGCTTTCTTT. Protein product: CASSQGVNTEAFF. V gene TRBV11-3 combines with J gene TRBJ1-1; D may be TRBD1 (5 bases). CDR3 length: 13 residues. The germline V gene has CDR1 SGHNT and CDR2 YENEEA. Trimming removed 5 bases at V and 0 bases at J, with 7 bases between.

The chain couples TRBV19 to TRBJ1-6, with D unresolved. Trimming stripped 6 bases from V and 9 bases from J, with 18 bases between. The CDR3 is made up of 15 amino acids. Looked up from germline, CDR1 is LNHDA and CDR2 is SQIVND (reference sequence). The CDR3 bases are TGTGCCAGTAGCATCCGCGGGATGGAGGGTTCACCCCTCCACTTT. The encoded protein is CASSIRGMEGSPLHF.

The chain employs TRBV6-5 and TRBJ2-7; TRBD1 matches at 9 bases. The CDR3 runs 14 residues. Trimming removed 6 bases from V and 4 bases from J; junction bases left unmatched: 7. Looked up from germline, CDR1 is MNHEY and CDR2 is SVGAGI. The CDR3 loop reads CASRIQGADYEQYF. The CDR3, as DNA: TGTGCCAGCAGAATACAGGGGGCAGATTACGAGCAGTACTTC.